A selection of T cell receptor beta chains follows, all from one sample in a study of T cells in Graves' hyperthyroidism and ophthalmopathy. TCRdb called the multiplex PCR reads again in MiXCR, with one record for every CDR3 protein. The sample includes hundreds of thousands of distinct CDR3 sequences, roughly 15% of them seen just once. Sample: blood. Every receptor here comes from a woman in her late teens or twenties with Graves' hyperthyroidism. Both conserved end residues are part of each CDR3. A D gene is named only where the DNA matches it firmly. Clone size appears in some rows only: once, few, many, or a class for an expanded clone.

J,D,V,size,CDR3,DNA
TRBJ2-1,TRBD2,TRBV5-4,many,CASTLAGGYNEQFF,TGTGCCAGCACCCTAGCGGGGGGGTACAATGAGCAGTTCTTC
TRBJ2-7,TRBD1,TRBV7-9,many,CASSSEFRGLEQYF,TGTGCCAGCAGCTCAGAGTTCAGGGGGCTTGAGCAGTACTTC
TRBJ2-5,TRBD2,TRBV4-1,many,CASSQELAGYQTQYF,TGCGCCAGCAGCCAAGAACTAGCGGGCTACCAGACCCAGTACTTC
TRBJ2-1,TRBD2,TRBV11-2,many,CASSLLSGTTSPSYNEQFF,TGTGCCAGCAGCTTACTCTCCGGGACTACTTCTCCCTCCTACAATGAGCAGTTCTTC
TRBJ1-6,.,TRBV15,.,CATSRDRYNSPLHF,TGTGCCACCAGCAGAGACCGTTATAATTCACCCCTCCACTTT
TRBJ2-7,TRBD2,TRBV11-2,many,CASSKTSGRYEQYF,TGTGCCAGCAGCAAGACTAGCGGACGCTACGAGCAGTACTTC
TRBJ1-3,.,TRBV7-9,once,CASSQVSSGNTIYF,TGTGCCAGCAGCCAGGTCTCCTCTGGAAACACCATATATTTT
TRBJ1-1,TRBD1,TRBV2,few,CASKRQGANTEAFF,TGTGCCAGCAAAAGACAGGGGGCGAACACTGAAGCTTTCTTT
TRBJ1-2,.,TRBV18,.,CASSKGPGISNYGYTF,TGTGCCAGCTCAAAGGGGCCAGGCATTTCTAACTATGGCTACACCTTC
TRBJ2-3,.,TRBV14,.,CASSQRESPPTQYF,TGTGCCAGCAGCCAGCGGGAATCCCCGCCAACGCAGTATTTT
TRBJ1-2,TRBD1,TRBV6-1,many,CASLDLQGASYGYTF,TGTGCCAGCCTAGATCTCCAGGGGGCGAGCTATGGCTACACCTTC
TRBJ2-5,.,TRBV28,many,CARPRLRVETQYF,TGTGCCAGACCTAGGTTGAGGGTTGAGACCCAGTACTTC
TRBJ2-7,TRBD2,TRBV5-1,many,CASSGGGSSYEQYF,TGCGCCAGCAGCGGCGGGGGTAGCTCCTACGAGCAGTACTTC
TRBJ2-7,TRBD1,TRBV5-1,many,CASSLAQGVSEQYF,TGCGCCAGCAGCTTGGCTCAGGGGGTAAGCGAGCAGTACTTC
TRBJ1-5,.,TRBV7-2,many,CASSPLVVSNQPQHF,TGTGCCAGCAGCCCCCTCGTTGTGAGCAATCAGCCCCAGCATTTT
TRBJ2-7,.,TRBV12-3/TRBV12-4,many,CASSPLGGGSPYEQYF,TGTGCCAGCAGTCCCCTTGGGGGCGGGAGCCCGTACGAGCAGTACTTC
TRBJ1-3,.,TRBV19,few,CASSFRVLGEGNTIYF,TGTGCCAGTAGTTTCCGGGTCCTGGGAGAAGGAAACACCATATATTTT
TRBJ2-2,.,TRBV2,few,CASKRQQQTGELFF,TGTGCCAGCAAACGCCAGCAACAAACCGGGGAGCTGTTTTTT
TRBJ2-1,TRBD2,TRBV28,many,CASISLAEPYNEQFF,TGTGCCAGCATCAGCCTAGCGGAGCCCTACAATGAGCAGTTCTTC
TRBJ2-1,.,TRBV29-1,.,CSVEEFTLDEQFF,TGCAGCGTTGAAGAGTTTACTCTCGATGAGCAGTTCTTC
TRBJ2-1,.,TRBV28,many,CASSLFRAWGEQFF,TGTGCCAGCAGTTTATTTCGAGCGTGGGGTGAGCAGTTCTTC
TRBJ2-1,TRBD2,TRBV7-2,many,CASSLKELAGWVYNEQFF,TGTGCCAGCAGCTTAAAAGAACTAGCGGGATGGGTCTACAATGAGCAGTTCTTC
TRBJ1-2,.,TRBV7-9,many,CASSPASVGLNYGYTF,TGTGCCAGCAGCCCTGCCTCGGTGGGGTTGAACTATGGCTACACCTTC
TRBJ1-2,.,TRBV7-2,few,CASSFLDRTHYGYTF,TGTGCCAGCAGCTTTTTAGACAGGACCCACTATGGCTACACCTTC
TRBJ2-7,TRBD2,TRBV2,.,CASSGDLREDCEQYF,TGTGCCAGCAGTGGAGATCTACGGGAGGACTGCGAGCAGTACTTC
TRBJ2-7,TRBD2,TRBV7-2,few,CASSFQAGDYEQYF,TGTGCCAGCAGCTTTCAAGCGGGGGACTACGAGCAGTACTTC
TRBJ2-3,.,TRBV5-1,many,CASSVSWDTQYF,TGCGCCAGCAGCGTCTCGTGGGATACGCAGTATTTT
TRBJ2-1,.,TRBV7-2,many,CASSLGVSSYNEQFF,TGTGCCAGCAGCTTAGGGGTGAGCTCCTACAATGAGCAGTTCTTC
TRBJ1-1,.,TRBV10-2,many,CASTQGMNTEAFF,TGCGCCAGCACCCAGGGCATGAACACTGAAGCTTTCTTT
TRBJ2-7,.,TRBV27,few,CASSLSQGKDYEQYF,TGTGCCAGCAGTTTATCGCAGGGGAAGGACTACGAGCAGTACTTC
TRBJ2-3,.,TRBV3-1,many,CATHDLTDTQYF,TGTGCCACCCACGACCTCACAGATACGCAGTATTTT
TRBJ2-1,.,TRBV12-3/TRBV12-4,.,CASRIVPRGHEQFF,TGTGCCAGCAGGATCGTACCTCGGGGTCATGAGCAGTTCTTC
TRBJ2-7,TRBD2,TRBV6-2/TRBV6-3,few,CATREAPYEQYF,TGTGCCACTCGGGAGGCCCCCTACGAGCAGTACTTC
TRBJ2-5,.,TRBV28,.,CASSPSRQALGETQYF,TGTGCCAGCAGTCCCTCTAGGCAGGCCCTTGGGGAGACCCAGTACTTC
TRBJ2-1,TRBD2,TRBV9,.,CASSVSSGRERNEQFF,TGTGCCAGCAGCGTTAGTAGCGGGAGGGAAAGAAATGAGCAGTTCTTC
TRBJ2-4,TRBD2,TRBV7-2,few,CASSWGLAGRLAKNIQYF,TGTGCCAGCAGCTGGGGACTAGCGGGACGCTTAGCCAAAAACATTCAGTACTTC
TRBJ2-1,TRBD2,TRBV11-2,many,CASSHLAGVYNEQFF,TGTGCCAGCAGCCACCTAGCGGGAGTATACAATGAGCAGTTCTTC
TRBJ2-1,.,TRBV5-5,.,CASSLGYPGSPYNEQFF,TGTGCCAGCAGCTTGGGGTACCCGGGGAGCCCCTACAATGAGCAGTTCTTC
TRBJ2-7,TRBD1,TRBV18,many,CASSGGQGYYEQYF,TGTGCCAGCTCCGGGGGACAGGGGTACTACGAGCAGTACTTC
TRBJ2-2,.,TRBV3-1,few,CASRQRVDPNGELFF,TGTGCCAGCAGGCAACGGGTCGACCCGAACGGGGAGCTGTTTTTT
TRBJ2-7,TRBD2,TRBV10-1,.,CASGSGHVGSSYEQYF,TGCGCCAGCGGTAGCGGGCACGTGGGGAGTTCCTACGAGCAGTACTTC
TRBJ1-2,.,TRBV4-3,many,CASSQDGEGQYGYTF,TGCGCCAGCAGCCAAGATGGGGAAGGACAGTATGGCTACACCTTC
TRBJ2-7,.,TRBV5-6,.,CASSLGGRLYEQYF,TGTGCCAGCAGCTTGGGGGGCAGGTTATACGAGCAGTACTTC
TRBJ2-1,.,TRBV28,many,CASSPLWAYNEQFF,TGTGCCAGCAGCCCTCTATGGGCCTACAATGAGCAGTTCTTC
TRBJ2-7,.,TRBV5-1,many,CASSLGWTGKSYEQYF,TGCGCCAGCAGCTTGGGATGGACGGGAAAGAGTTACGAGCAGTACTTC
TRBJ1-1,.,TRBV19,.,CASISTGWDTEAFF,TGTGCCAGTATCTCGACAGGCTGGGACACTGAAGCTTTCTTT
TRBJ2-1,TRBD2,TRBV24-1,.,CATSDPAPGTSGNNEQFF,TGTGCCACCAGTGATCCCGCCCCAGGGACTAGCGGGAACAATGAGCAGTTCTTC
TRBJ2-7,.,TRBV6-1,.,CASSPGARGTYEQYF,TGTGCCAGCAGCCCCGGGGCCCGGGGCACCTACGAGCAGTACTTC
TRBJ1-4,.,TRBV7-2,many,CASSHYMDEKLFF,TGTGCCAGCAGTCACTACATGGATGAAAAACTGTTTTTT
TRBJ2-1,TRBD2,TRBV10-3,many,CAISDGPRAGGPSYNEQFF,TGTGCCATCAGTGACGGGCCTCGGGCGGGAGGGCCCTCCTACAATGAGCAGTTCTTC